These T cell receptor beta chains were read from a single sample in a study of blood T cell repertoires in COVID-19. Produced via immunoSEQ multiplex PCR; TCRdb's table is partial and in-frame only. The sample holds a few hundred thousand clones, approximately 88% seen once. The sequenced sample consisted of PBMCs or T cells enriched from blood (not recorded which). These receptors all come from a man aged 25-40 years who had recovered from COVID-19. CDR3s include the opening cysteine and the closing phenylalanine or tryptophan. A D gene is named only where the DNA matches it firmly. Clone size is not always given. Where it is, it says once, few, many or a class for expanded clones.

V gene	clone size	J gene	D gene	CDR3 DNA	CDR3 protein
TRBV5-1	NA	TRBJ2-1	TRBD2	TGCGCCAGCAGCTTGGGACTAGCGGATGAGCAGTTCTTC	CASSLGLADEQFF
TRBV24-1	NA	TRBJ2-7	TRBD1	TGTGCCACCAGTGACCCCGGGACAGGGGACTACGAGCAGTACTTC	CATSDPGTGDYEQYF
TRBV7-3	NA	TRBJ1-1	NA	TGTGCCAGCAGCCCCCTTGGAGGGAACACTGAAGCTTTCTTT	CASSPLGGNTEAFF
TRBV28	NA	TRBJ1-2	NA	TGTGCCAGCAGACTTTCGAGGGAGCATGGCTACACCTTC	CASRLSREHGYTF
TRBV28	NA	TRBJ1-1	TRBD1	TGTGCCAGCAGGGCCCGAGCAGGACAGGTGAACACTGAAGCTTTCTTT	CASRARAGQVNTEAFF
TRBV25-1	once	TRBJ2-3	NA	TGTGCCACCCACGGGGATACGCAGTATTTT	CATHGDTQYF
TRBV9	NA	TRBJ2-1	NA	TGTGCCAGCGGCGGAGCGGGCTACAATGAGCAGTTCTTC	CASGGAGYNEQFF
TRBV7-9	NA	TRBJ1-3	TRBD1	TGTGCCAGCAGCGTGGGACAGGGGTTTGGCTCTGGAAACACCATATATTTT	CASSVGQGFGSGNTIYF
TRBV4-1	NA	TRBJ1-5	NA	TGCGCCAGCAGCCAGTCGGGAGAAATCCTAAGCAATCAGCCCCAGCATTTT	CASSQSGEILSNQPQHF
TRBV3-1/TRBV3-2	NA	TRBJ2-5	TRBD2	TGTGCCAGCAGCCCGATATACTCGACTAGCGGGGGGACTCAAGAGACCCAGTACTTC	CASSPIYSTSGGTQETQYF
TRBV6-1	NA	TRBJ2-7	NA	TGTGCCAGCAGTGAAGTGGGACAATTCCCCTACGAGCAGTACTTC	CASSEVGQFPYEQYF
TRBV25-1	NA	TRBJ2-5	NA	TGTGCCAGCAGTGTGAGGGGGGGCGTGGAGACCCAGTACTTC	CASSVRGGVETQYF
TRBV15	once	TRBJ2-7	NA	TGTGCCACCAGCAGGCAGGGCTACGAGCAGTACTTC	CATSRQGYEQYF
TRBV4-2	NA	TRBJ1-4	NA	TGTGCCAGCAGCCAAGATTTAGAAAAACTGTTTTTT	CASSQDLEKLFF
TRBV14	NA	TRBJ2-1	NA	TGTGCCAGCAGGCGAGGGATCGAGCAGTTCTTC	CASRRGIEQFF
TRBV10-2	NA	TRBJ2-7	TRBD1	TGCGCCAGCAGTGAGCGACCCTGGACAGGGGGCTACGAGCAGTACTTC	CASSERPWTGGYEQYF
TRBV10-3	NA	TRBJ2-3	NA	TGTGCCATCAGTGAGAGGGGGGATACGCAGTATTTT	CAISERGDTQYF
TRBV5-4	NA	TRBJ2-7	TRBD2	TGTGCCAGCAGCCCTCATACTAGCGGGGGGGCCGGCGAGCAGTACTTC	CASSPHTSGGAGEQYF
TRBV7-9	NA	TRBJ1-4	TRBD1	TGTGCCAGCAGCCTTCAGGGGGCAGGGGAAAAACTGTTTTTT	CASSLQGAGEKLFF
TRBV12-3/TRBV12-4	NA	TRBJ1-1	TRBD1	TGTGCCAGCAGTTCGACAGGGCCCTCTGAAGCTTTCTTT	CASSSTGPSEAFF
TRBV12-3/TRBV12-4	NA	TRBJ1-1	NA	TGTGCCAACAACAGGATCATGAACACTGAAGCTTTCTTT	CANNRIMNTEAFF
TRBV18	NA	TRBJ2-1	NA	TGTGCCAGCTCCCTCGCCGGGGAAAGTGAGCAGTTCTTC	CASSLAGESEQFF